Listed below are T cell receptor beta chains from one sample, sequenced in a study of blood T cell repertoires in COVID-19. Generated by immunoSEQ multiplex PCR, the TCRdb table keeps only in-frame clones and is missing some. The sample lists 90,000 to 120,000 clones, roughly 83% occurring once. The sequencing input was peripheral blood. These receptors all stem from a human donor in a cohort sampled during active COVID-19. Each CDR3 is given with its conserved first and last residue. Each record gives: J gene, D gene, V gene, clone size, CDR3 length, CDR3 DNA, CDR3 protein. The D gene is left open where the match is weak. Size tells how often a clone was seen (once, few, many) or the class of an expanded clone, and some rows leave it out.

J gene: TRBJ2-5
D gene: .
V gene: TRBV7-8
clone size: .
CDR3 length: 13
CDR3 DNA: TGTGCCAGCAGCTTAGTGGCCCAAGAGACCCAGTACTTC
CDR3 protein: CASSLVAQETQYF

J gene: TRBJ2-7
D gene: TRBD2
V gene: TRBV7-3
clone size: .
CDR3 length: 15
CDR3 DNA: TGTGCCAGCAGCTTAATGTCAGCGGGAGTAGCCGAGCAGTACTTC
CDR3 protein: CASSLMSAGVAEQYF

J gene: TRBJ2-3
D gene: TRBD2
V gene: TRBV7-9
clone size: .
CDR3 length: 17
CDR3 DNA: TGTGCCAGCAGCCCGACTAGCGGGAGTAGAGGGACAGATACGCAGTATTTT
CDR3 protein: CASSPTSGSRGTDTQYF

J gene: TRBJ1-1
D gene: .
V gene: TRBV11-2
clone size: .
CDR3 length: 13
CDR3 DNA: TGTGCCAGCAGCTCCCAAATGAACACTGAAGCTTTCTTT
CDR3 protein: CASSSQMNTEAFF

J gene: TRBJ2-7
D gene: TRBD1
V gene: TRBV27
clone size: .
CDR3 length: 14
CDR3 DNA: TGTGCCAGCAGTCGAGGGACAGGGAACTACGAGCAGTACTTC
CDR3 protein: CASSRGTGNYEQYF

J gene: TRBJ1-1
D gene: TRBD1
V gene: TRBV27
clone size: .
CDR3 length: 12
CDR3 DNA: TGTGCCAGCAGCCACGGACAGGGGGCAGCTTTCTTT
CDR3 protein: CASSHGQGAAFF

J gene: TRBJ2-1
D gene: TRBD1
V gene: TRBV18
clone size: .
CDR3 length: 15
CDR3 DNA: TGTGCCAGCTCACTATCTGGACAGGGGTTCGATGAGCAGTTCTTC
CDR3 protein: CASSLSGQGFDEQFF

J gene: TRBJ2-4
D gene: .
V gene: TRBV30
clone size: many
CDR3 length: 16
CDR3 DNA: TGTGCCTGGAGTGTACCCGCGGCCGTAGCCAAAAACATTCAGTACTTC
CDR3 protein: CAWSVPAAVAKNIQYF

J gene: TRBJ2-1
D gene: .
V gene: TRBV6-2/TRBV6-3
clone size: .
CDR3 length: 16
CDR3 DNA: TGTGCCAGCAGTACCGTGTTAGCGGTTACCTACAATGAGCAGTTCTTC
CDR3 protein: CASSTVLAVTYNEQFF

J gene: TRBJ2-5
D gene: TRBD2
V gene: TRBV19
clone size: .
CDR3 length: 17
CDR3 DNA: TGTGCCAGTATGAGCGGGAGGCAGCGGGGGTACCAAGAGACCCAGTACTTC
CDR3 protein: CASMSGRQRGYQETQYF

J gene: TRBJ1-3
D gene: .
V gene: TRBV7-9
clone size: .
CDR3 length: 15
CDR3 DNA: TGTGCCAGCAGCTCCAGGGATGGTGCGGGAAACACCATATATTTT
CDR3 protein: CASSSRDGAGNTIYF

J gene: TRBJ1-2
D gene: TRBD1
V gene: TRBV7-9
clone size: few
CDR3 length: 15
CDR3 DNA: TGTGCCAGCAGGGGACAGGGGAGTCGAGGGTATGGCTACACCTTC
CDR3 protein: CASRGQGSRGYGYTF

J gene: TRBJ2-1
D gene: TRBD1
V gene: TRBV4-1
clone size: few
CDR3 length: 16
CDR3 DNA: TGCGCCAGCAGCCAAGCTAGGACAGGGGGCTATAATGAGCAGTTCTTC
CDR3 protein: CASSQARTGGYNEQFF

J gene: TRBJ2-5
D gene: .
V gene: TRBV2
clone size: .
CDR3 length: 13
CDR3 DNA: TGTGCCAGCAAAGTTCGGAGGGGAGAGACCCAGTACTTC
CDR3 protein: CASKVRRGETQYF

J gene: TRBJ2-4
D gene: TRBD1
V gene: TRBV5-1
clone size: .
CDR3 length: 15
CDR3 DNA: TGCGCCAGCAGCTTGGGACAGGGGACGGGAAACATTCAGTACTTC
CDR3 protein: CASSLGQGTGNIQYF

J gene: TRBJ2-5
D gene: TRBD2
V gene: TRBV3-1/TRBV3-2
clone size: .
CDR3 length: 15
CDR3 DNA: TGTGCCAGCAGCCACTCCAGCGGGGCCGAGGGGACCCAGTACTTC
CDR3 protein: CASSHSSGAEGTQYF

J gene: TRBJ2-3
D gene: TRBD2
V gene: TRBV5-5
clone size: .
CDR3 length: 18
CDR3 DNA: TGTGCCAGCAGCTTGGGACTAGCGGGGACAGGCGGCACAGATACGCAGTATTTT
CDR3 protein: CASSLGLAGTGGTDTQYF